Sequencing of this TCR beta chain was carried out in a study of T-cell memory formation after mild COVID-19. Overall study results and limits: Clones that shrank (day 15 to 85) were balanced CD4/CD8, whereas later expanders leaned CD4+.

Comments on this clonotype: Its antigen remains unknown.

V was shortened by 7 bases and J by 8 bases, with 9 bases between the two germline ends. This CDR3 spans 11 amino acids. Per the germline V gene, CDR1 is MNHEY and CDR2 is SVGAGI. TCRdb reprocessed the 5' RACE reads with MiXCR, giving one entry per CDR3 protein. The data contain about 430,000 distinct CDR3 sequences, more than 15% of them singletons. Sequencing was carried out using PBMCs or a T cell subset sorted from them (not recorded which). This clonotype originated in a man aged 18 to 30 who had mild COVID-19 (a few samples of this study predate the infection). Cell type and time point are not known. The chain couples TRBV6-5 to TRBJ2-4; TRBD2 is a possible D gene (6 bases). The CDR3 DNA reads TGTGCCAGCATGCGGGATCACATTCAGTACTTC. As protein: CASMRDHIQYF.